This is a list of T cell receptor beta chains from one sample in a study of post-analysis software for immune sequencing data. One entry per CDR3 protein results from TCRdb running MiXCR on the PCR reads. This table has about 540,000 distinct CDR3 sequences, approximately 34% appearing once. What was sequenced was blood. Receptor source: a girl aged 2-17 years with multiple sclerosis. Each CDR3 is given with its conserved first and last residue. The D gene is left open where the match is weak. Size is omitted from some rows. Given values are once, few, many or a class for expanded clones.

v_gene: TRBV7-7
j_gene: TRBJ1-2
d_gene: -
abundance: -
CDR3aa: CASSWPLQEPYGYTF
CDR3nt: TGTGCTAGCAGCTGGCCCCTACAGGAACCCTATGGCTACACCTTC

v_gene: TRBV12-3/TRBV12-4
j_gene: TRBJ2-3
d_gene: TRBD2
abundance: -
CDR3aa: CASSPNLQRGYADTQYF
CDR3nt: TGTGCCAGCAGTCCCAACCTCCAGCGGGGGTACGCAGATACGCAGTATTTT

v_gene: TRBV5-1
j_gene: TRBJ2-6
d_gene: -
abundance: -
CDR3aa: CASRPLNSGANVLTF
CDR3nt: TGCGCCAGCAGACCCCTAAACTCTGGGGCCAACGTCCTGACTTTC

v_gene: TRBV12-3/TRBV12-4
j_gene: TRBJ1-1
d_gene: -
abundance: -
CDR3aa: CASRPRGSNTEAFF
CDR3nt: TGTGCCAGTAGACCCAGGGGTTCGAACACTGAAGCTTTCTTT

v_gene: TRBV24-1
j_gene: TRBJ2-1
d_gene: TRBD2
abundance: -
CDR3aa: CATSDPGTSGGALSYNEQFF
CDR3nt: TGTGCCACCAGTGACCCCGGGACTAGCGGGGGGGCCTTGTCCTACAATGAGCAGTTCTTC

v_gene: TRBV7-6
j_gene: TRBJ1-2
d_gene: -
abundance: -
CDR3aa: CASAGGSGRYTF
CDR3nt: TGTGCCAGCGCGGGGGGTTCGGGTCGCTACACCTTC

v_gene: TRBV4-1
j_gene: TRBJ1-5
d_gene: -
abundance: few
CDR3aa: CASSQVGGGRDINQPQHF
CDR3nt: TGCGCCAGCAGCCAAGTTGGGGGGGGCCGGGATATCAATCAGCCCCAGCATTTT

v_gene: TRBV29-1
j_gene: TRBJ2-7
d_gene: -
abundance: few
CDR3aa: CSGVRFKDYEQYF
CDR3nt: TGCAGCGGGGTCCGATTTAAAGACTACGAGCAGTACTTC

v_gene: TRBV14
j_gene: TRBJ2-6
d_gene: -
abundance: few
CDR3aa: CASSQDLSSGANVLTF
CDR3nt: TGTGCCAGCAGCCAAGATTTGAGCTCTGGGGCCAACGTCCTGACTTTC

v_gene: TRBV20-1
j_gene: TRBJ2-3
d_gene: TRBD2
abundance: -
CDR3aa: CSATARAGGADTQYF
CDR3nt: TGCAGTGCCACGGCCCGAGCGGGGGGGGCAGATACGCAGTATTTT

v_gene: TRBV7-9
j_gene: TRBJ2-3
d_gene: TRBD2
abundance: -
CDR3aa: CASSPTPGLAGVTQYF
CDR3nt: TGTGCCAGCAGCCCGACTCCGGGACTAGCGGGGGTTACGCAGTATTTT

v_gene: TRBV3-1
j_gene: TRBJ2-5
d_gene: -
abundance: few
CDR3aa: CASSHTRQVQETQYF
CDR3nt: TGTGCCAGCAGCCATACAAGACAGGTTCAAGAGACCCAGTACTTC

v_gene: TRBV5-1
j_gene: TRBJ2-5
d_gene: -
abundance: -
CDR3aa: CASSLASVVSETQYF
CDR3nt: TGCGCCAGCAGCTTGGCCTCTGTGGTATCAGAGACCCAGTACTTC

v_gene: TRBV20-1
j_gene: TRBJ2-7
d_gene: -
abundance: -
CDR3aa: CSARLGTDYEQYF
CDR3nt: TGCAGTGCTCGCCTTGGGACCGACTACGAGCAGTACTTC

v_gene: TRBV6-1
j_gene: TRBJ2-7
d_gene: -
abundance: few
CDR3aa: CASSEFVAASYEQYF
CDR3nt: TGTGCCAGCAGTGAATTCGTAGCCGCCTCCTACGAGCAGTACTTC

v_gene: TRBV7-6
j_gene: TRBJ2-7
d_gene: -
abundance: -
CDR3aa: CASSRDEFYEQYF
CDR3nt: TGTGCCAGCAGCCGGGACGAATTCTACGAGCAGTACTTC

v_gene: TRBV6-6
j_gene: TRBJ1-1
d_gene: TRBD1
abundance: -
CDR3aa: CASSYVAGGTEAFF
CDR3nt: TGTGCCAGCAGTTACGTGGCAGGGGGCACTGAAGCTTTCTTT

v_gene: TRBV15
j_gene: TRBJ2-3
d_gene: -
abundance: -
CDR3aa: CATSRDRGTGTDTQYF
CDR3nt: TGTGCCACCAGCAGAGATAGGGGTACAGGCACAGATACGCAGTATTTT

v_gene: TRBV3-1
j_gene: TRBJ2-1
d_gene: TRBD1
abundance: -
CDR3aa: CASSQDGGQGRNEQFF
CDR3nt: TGTGCCAGCAGCCAAGATGGGGGACAGGGCAGGAATGAGCAGTTCTTC

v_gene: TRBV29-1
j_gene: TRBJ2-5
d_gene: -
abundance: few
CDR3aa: CSAAGGATETQYF
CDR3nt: TGCAGCGCTGCCGGAGGGGCGACAGAGACCCAGTACTTC

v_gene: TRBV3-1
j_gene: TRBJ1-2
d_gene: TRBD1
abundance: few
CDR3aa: CASSQEFEGAIYGYTF
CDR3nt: TGTGCCAGCAGCCAAGAATTCGAGGGGGCGATCTATGGCTACACCTTC

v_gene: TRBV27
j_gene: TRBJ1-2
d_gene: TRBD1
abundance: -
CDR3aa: CASSHDRVSGYTF
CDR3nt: TGTGCCAGCAGTCACGACAGGGTATCCGGCTACACCTTC

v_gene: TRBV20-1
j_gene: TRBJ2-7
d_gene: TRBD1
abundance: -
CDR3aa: CSARQTGSPYEQYF
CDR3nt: TGCAGTGCTAGACAGACAGGGAGCCCTTACGAGCAGTACTTC

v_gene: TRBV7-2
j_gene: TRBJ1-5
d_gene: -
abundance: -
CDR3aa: CASSLDPGPGQPQHF
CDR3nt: TGTGCCAGCAGCTTAGATCCAGGCCCTGGGCAGCCCCAGCATTTT

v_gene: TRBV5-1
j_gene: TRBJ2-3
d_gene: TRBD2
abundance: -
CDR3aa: CASSLSSGVVTDTQYF
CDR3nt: TGCGCCAGCAGCTTGAGTAGCGGGGTTGTTACAGATACGCAGTATTTT

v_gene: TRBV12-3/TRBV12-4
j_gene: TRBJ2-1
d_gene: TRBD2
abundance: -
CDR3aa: CASSNSAGGPLNEQFF
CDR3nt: TGTGCCAGCAGTAACAGCGCGGGGGGGCCCCTTAATGAGCAGTTCTTC

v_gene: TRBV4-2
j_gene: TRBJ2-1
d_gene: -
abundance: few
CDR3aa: CASSQDFDNYNEQFF
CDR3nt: TGTGCCAGCAGCCAAGATTTTGACAATTACAATGAGCAGTTCTTC

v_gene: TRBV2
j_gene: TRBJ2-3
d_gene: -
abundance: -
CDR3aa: CASSEGPPTDTQYF
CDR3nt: TGTGCCAGCAGTGAGGGGCCTCCGACAGATACGCAGTATTTT

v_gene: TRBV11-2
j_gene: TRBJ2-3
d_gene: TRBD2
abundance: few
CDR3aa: CASSFPTSGGATDTQYF
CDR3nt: TGTGCCAGCAGCTTCCCCACTAGCGGGGGGGCCACAGATACGCAGTATTTT

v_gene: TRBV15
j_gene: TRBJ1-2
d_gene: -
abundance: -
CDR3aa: CATSSLGVARGTTNYGYTF
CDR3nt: TGTGCCACCAGCAGCTTGGGAGTGGCGCGCGGGACAACTAACTATGGCTACACCTTC

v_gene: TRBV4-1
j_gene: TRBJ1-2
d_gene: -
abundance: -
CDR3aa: CASSQVRGAWGYTF
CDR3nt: TGCGCCAGCAGCCAAGTTCGGGGGGCGTGGGGCTACACCTTC

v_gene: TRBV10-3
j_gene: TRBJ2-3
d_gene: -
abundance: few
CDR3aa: CAISEFLPGDTDTQYF
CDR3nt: TGTGCCATCAGTGAGTTCCTTCCGGGGGACACAGATACGCAGTATTTT

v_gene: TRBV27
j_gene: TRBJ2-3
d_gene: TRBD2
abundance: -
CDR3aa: CASSPQAGGTDTQYF
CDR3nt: TGTGCCAGCAGTCCTCAAGCGGGGGGCACAGATACGCAGTATTTT

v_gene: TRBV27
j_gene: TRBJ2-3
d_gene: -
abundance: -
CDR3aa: CASSSKPLPGRTSTDTQYF
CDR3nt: TGTGCCAGCAGTTCAAAGCCCCTCCCGGGTCGTACTAGCACAGATACGCAGTATTTT

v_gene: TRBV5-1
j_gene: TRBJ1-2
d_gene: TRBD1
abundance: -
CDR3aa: CASSFRQGGFYGYTF
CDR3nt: TGCGCCAGCAGCTTCCGACAGGGCGGATTCTATGGCTACACCTTC

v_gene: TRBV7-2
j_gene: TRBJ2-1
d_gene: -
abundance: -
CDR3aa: CVSSERGDSSYNEQFF
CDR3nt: TGTGTCAGCAGCGAAAGGGGGGATAGCTCCTACAATGAGCAGTTCTTC

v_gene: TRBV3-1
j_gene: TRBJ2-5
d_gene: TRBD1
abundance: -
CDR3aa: CASGTGGRKTQYF
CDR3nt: TGTGCCAGCGGGACAGGGGGCAGGAAGACCCAGTACTTC

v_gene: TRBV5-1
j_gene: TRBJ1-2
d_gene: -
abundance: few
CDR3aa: CASSLEPGNLNYGYTF
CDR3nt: TGCGCCAGCAGCTTGGAGCCAGGAAACCTTAACTATGGCTACACCTTC

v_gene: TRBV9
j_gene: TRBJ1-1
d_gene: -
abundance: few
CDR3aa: CASSVARGLDTEAFF
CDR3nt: TGTGCCAGCAGCGTAGCCCGGGGGTTGGACACTGAAGCTTTCTTT

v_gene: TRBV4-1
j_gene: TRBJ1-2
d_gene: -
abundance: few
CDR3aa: CASSQNQDIQGVGGYTF
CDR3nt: TGCGCCAGCAGCCAAAATCAAGATATCCAGGGCGTTGGAGGCTACACCTTC

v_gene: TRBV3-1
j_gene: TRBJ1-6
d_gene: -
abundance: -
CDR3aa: CASSPGPGGPLHF
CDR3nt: TGTGCCAGCAGCCCCGGACCGGGAGGCCCCCTCCACTTT

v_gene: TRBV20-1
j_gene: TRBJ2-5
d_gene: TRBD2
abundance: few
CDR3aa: CSAGAGGYQETQYF
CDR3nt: TGCAGTGCTGGGGCGGGGGGGTACCAAGAGACCCAGTACTTC

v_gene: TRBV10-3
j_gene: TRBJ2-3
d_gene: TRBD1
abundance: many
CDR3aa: CATHRTGPTDTQYF
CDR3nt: TGTGCCACCCACCGGACAGGGCCCACAGATACGCAGTATTTT

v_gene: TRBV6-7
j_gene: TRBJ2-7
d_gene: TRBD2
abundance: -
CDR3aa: CASSYPGLADSYEQYF
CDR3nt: TGTGCCAGCAGTTACCCGGGACTAGCGGATTCCTACGAGCAGTACTTC

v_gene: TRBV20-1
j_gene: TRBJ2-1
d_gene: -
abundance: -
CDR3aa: CSARENNQQFF
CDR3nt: TGCAGTGCCAGGGAGAACAATCAGCAGTTCTTC

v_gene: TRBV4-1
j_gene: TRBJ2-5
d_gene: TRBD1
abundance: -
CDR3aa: CASSLSGTEHQETQYF
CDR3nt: TGCGCCAGCAGCCTCTCCGGGACAGAGCATCAAGAGACCCAGTACTTC

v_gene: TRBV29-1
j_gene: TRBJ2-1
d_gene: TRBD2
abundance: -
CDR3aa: CGVEGRTMRGGNNEQFF
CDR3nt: TGCGGCGTTGAAGGGCGGACCATGCGGGGGGGCAATAATGAGCAGTTCTTC

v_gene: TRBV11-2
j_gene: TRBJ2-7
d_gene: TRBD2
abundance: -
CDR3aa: CASSLLGTSGGRLYNEQYF
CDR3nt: TGTGCCAGCAGCTTACTCGGGACTAGCGGGGGCCGCCTATACAATGAGCAGTACTTC

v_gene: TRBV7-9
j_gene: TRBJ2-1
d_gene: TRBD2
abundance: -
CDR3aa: CASSLRGGNIYNEQFF
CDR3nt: TGTGCCAGCAGCTTACGGGGGGGGAACATATACAATGAGCAGTTCTTC

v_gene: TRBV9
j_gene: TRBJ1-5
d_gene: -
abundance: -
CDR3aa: CASSVDQVQPQHF
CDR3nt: TGTGCCAGCAGCGTAGACCAGGTTCAGCCCCAGCATTTT

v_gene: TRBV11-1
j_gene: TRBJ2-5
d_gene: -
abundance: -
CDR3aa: CASSLEGRTQETQYF
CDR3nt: TGTGCCAGCAGCTTAGAGGGTAGGACGCAAGAGACCCAGTACTTC

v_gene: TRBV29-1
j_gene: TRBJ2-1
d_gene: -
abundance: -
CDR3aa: CSVEAWNEQFF
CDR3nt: TGCAGCGTTGAAGCGTGGAATGAGCAGTTCTTC

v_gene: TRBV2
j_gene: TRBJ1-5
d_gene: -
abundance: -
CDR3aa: CASSVDREPQHF
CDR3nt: TGTGCCAGCAGTGTGGACCGAGAGCCCCAGCATTTT

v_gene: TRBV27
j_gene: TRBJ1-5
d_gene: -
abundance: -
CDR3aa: CASSPTPVSNQPQHF
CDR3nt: TGTGCCAGCAGTCCGACACCCGTTAGCAATCAGCCCCAGCATTTT

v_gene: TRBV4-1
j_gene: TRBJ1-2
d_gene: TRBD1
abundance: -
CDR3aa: CASSLSAGGGLGGYTF
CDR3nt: TGCGCCAGCAGCCTTTCCGCAGGGGGCGGGCTGGGTGGCTACACCTTC

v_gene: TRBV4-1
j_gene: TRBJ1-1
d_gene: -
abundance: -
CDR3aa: CASSQPAGRVEAFF
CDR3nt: TGCGCCAGCAGCCAACCGGCAGGGAGGGTTGAAGCTTTCTTT

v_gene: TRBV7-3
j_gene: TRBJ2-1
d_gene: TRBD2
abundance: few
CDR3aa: CASSRPTSGGAGVNNEQFF
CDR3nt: TGTGCCAGCAGCCGACCCACTAGCGGGGGGGCCGGGGTCAACAATGAGCAGTTCTTC

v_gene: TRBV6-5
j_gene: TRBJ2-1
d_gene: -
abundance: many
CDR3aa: CASSYDITNEQFF
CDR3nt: TGTGCCAGCAGTTACGACATTACAAATGAGCAGTTCTTC

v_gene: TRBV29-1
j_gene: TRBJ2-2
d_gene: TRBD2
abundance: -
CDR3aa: CSSGGDGELFF
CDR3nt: TGCAGCAGCGGGGGGGACGGGGAGCTGTTTTTT

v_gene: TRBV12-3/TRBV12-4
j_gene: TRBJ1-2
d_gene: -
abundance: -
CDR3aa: CAIPPSRGSGYTF
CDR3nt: TGTGCCATCCCTCCCAGCAGGGGTAGTGGCTACACCTTC